This T cell receptor beta chain came from a study of cytomegalovirus exposure and HLA in healthy donors (dated by TCRdb to about 2017). General notes on the study: According to an earlier analysis of 550 to 700 of the donors, about 190 million T cells yielded 90 million to 130 million unique TCR beta sequences and more than 250 Gb of sequence data. An early release that covered around 590 HLA-typed donors contained approximately 320 gigabases of sequencing data and some 87 million unique TCR sequences. Of the 300 to 500 genotyped donors, roughly 80% were placed in the genetic ancestry cluster associated with self-reported Caucasian donors. The study aimed to test whether signatures of past pathogen exposure could be identified by cataloging public T cell receptors. The study used immunosequencing to profile the T cell repertoires of 666 subjects and linked those repertoires to cytomegalovirus serostatus. Besides the first cohort of roughly 700 subjects, a separate validation cohort made up of 95 to 150 different subjects was used. To predict cytomegalovirus infection status, the study brought together high-throughput TCR immunosequencing, statistical association of individual TCRs with disease status, and machine learning. A later analysis re-analyzed previously published TCR beta repertoires from 666 donors and added high-resolution HLA genotyping to study TCR occurrence patterns. The later analysis used no new phenotypic data to find candidate immune exposures, relying instead on TCR beta sequences and their occurrence across donors. An earlier analysis of several hundred of the donors applied high-throughput TCR beta sequencing to assess whether each TCR beta V gene segment acted as functional or pseudogenic. Donor age, sex, ethnicity and CMV serostatus were compiled together with the repertoire data. In a later genetic analysis, genome-wide SNP genotypes for about 65% of the 666 donors were used, and that subset was treated as a discovery cohort. Every discovery cohort repertoire had been produced on one sequencing platform. Both class I and class II loci were covered by HLA typing, at four-digit resolution. The number of typed donors differed by locus: about 629-630 for A, B, C, DRB1 and DQB1; 522 for DQA1; 600 to 610 for DPA1; and 400 to 480 for DPB1. Roughly five DR-DQ haplotypes were handled as single units for association and clustering because linkage in the cohort was strong. Among 398 genotyped donors of the cohort, an average of about 240,000 unique TCR beta nucleotide sequences were sequenced per donor, around a sixth of them non-productive. Study-wide conclusions, independent of this receptor: A total of about 150 TCR beta chains were listed by the study as associated with cytomegalovirus. Only TCR beta chains were sequenced in this cohort, and the absence of alpha or paired-chain data limited detectable features. For the cohort, immune exposure information was limited to CMV serostatus. Most TCR sequences were observed very rarely across donors, whereas some public TCRs were present in many individuals. Specific HLA alleles were associated with roughly 17,000 TCR beta sequences at a false discovery rate of 0.05 in a later analysis. A further reported finding was that TCR beta sequences accurately predicted the HLA-A and HLA-B alleles for most subjects in the first cohort. Because the 87-base-pair reads could not distinguish some IMGT-functional V segments, including TRBV6-2 and TRBV6-3, those segments were excluded. In vitro tests confirmed that a few of the cytomegalovirus-associated TCR beta chains recognize cytomegalovirus antigens. About 17 rarely observed V segments, including chromosome 9 orphons, were excluded from the earlier analysis of about 600 of the donors because counts were too low. Because some donors lacked HLA typing at each locus, the association tests relied only on the typed subset. The sequencing pipeline was judged likely to have produced a cluster of highly shared sequence variants as a technical artifact. Several of the top co-occurrence clusters appeared to be linked to parvovirus B19, influenza, CMV and Epstein-Barr virus, according to a later analysis. According to a later genetic analysis, donors in an Asian-associated ancestry cluster had fewer N-insertions in productive TCRs than the roughly 670-donor mean. When HLA alleles, especially DR and DQ, strongly co-occurred, TCR associations were difficult to assign to individual alleles. According to the authors, the approach could potentially be generalized to other disease states and immunological phenotypes. Cytomegalovirus status was reported to be diagnosed by the classifier with high specificity and sensitivity in both the original and validation cohorts. Linkage disequilibrium might explain the correlated functional status among segregating V segments, but an unknown experimental factor could not be ruled out. Most CMV-associated TCR beta chains appeared to be HLA-restricted in a later analysis, and the HLA associations seemed to be driven largely by CMV exposure. In an earlier analysis of some 540 of the donors, most TCR beta V segments appeared in productive rearrangements about 87% or about 30% of the time, broadly matching IMGT annotations. In a later analysis, the rate of TCR association differed among HLA loci, with DRB1 alleles having the most associated TCRs and HLA-C alleles having the fewest. An association between a missense DCLRE1C variant and V-gene and J-gene trimming of TCR beta chains was found in a later genetic analysis and replicated in an independent cohort. In a later analysis, HLA-associated TCR beta chains showed more clonal expansion and lower generation probabilities than non-associated chains that were equally common. Sequencing depth was assumed to be roughly uniform across donors in the presence/absence analyses, though that assumption may not hold.

V is shortened by 1 base, J by 5 bases, and the region joining them spans 11 bases. The CDR3 numbers 14 residues from cysteine through phenylalanine. The sequence is cut down to CDR3 DNA, 42 bases in frame from base 1. Taken from the germline V gene (reference sequence), the CDR1 and CDR2 loops are LNHDA and SQIVND. Concerning this clone itself: Its target antigen remains unknown. The sample holds no much larger clone one base away, and base qualities are not on file.

The cohort was made up of about 670 healthy bone marrow donors. All cohort members were sampled while nominally healthy, although unrecorded immune exposures were likely present. The donor was CMV seronegative and belonged to the group of several hundred seronegative cohort members. Each donor provided a peripheral blood sample, and peripheral blood mononuclear cells were used for TCR beta sequencing. The Qiagen DNeasy Blood Extraction Kit was used to extract genomic DNA from the blood cell samples. Receptor libraries were prepared by the immunoSEQ multiplex PCR assay. The multiplex PCR relied on a mix of 60 forward primers for TCR Vbeta segments and 13 reverse primers for TCR Jbeta segments. The CDR3 region of rearranged TCR beta genes was amplified from genomic DNA with a multiplex PCR assay. On the Illumina HiSeq System, the amplified TCR beta libraries were sequenced as 87-base-pair reads. As for how the authors treated the data: A later analysis tallied approximately 87 million unique TCR beta chains across the 666 repertoires, and around 12 million of those chains were shared by two or more donors. A nearest-neighbor algorithm error-corrected the raw reads and collapsed the reads into unique sequences, merging closely related sequences to remove PCR and sequencing errors. Alignment of CDR3 sequences to IMGT reference sequences was used to assign V, D and J gene segments. For a sequence to be retained, at least a six-nucleotide match to both a V gene segment and a J gene segment was required. A rearrangement counted as productive if the CDR3 had no stop codons and remained in frame with V and J, and every other rearrangement counted as non-productive. CDR3 was defined according to IMGT convention as the region running from the second conserved V-encoded cysteine to the conserved J-encoded phenylalanine. The earlier analysis of about 500 of the donors excluded sequences that lacked an unambiguous match to a single V gene segment. An earlier analysis of approximately 590 of the donors classified V segments as functional when productive rearrangements were above 56.7% and as segregating when the standard deviation between donors was above 5%. To diagnose cytomegalovirus status from the catalog of TCR beta chain sequences, a statistical classification framework was built. V and J gene assignment, in a later analysis, came from comparing TCR nucleotide sequences with IMGT/GENE-DB human TR gene sequences. Using the TCRdist pipeline, a later analysis assigned CDR3 sequences along with most-parsimonious VDJ recombination scenarios. In a later analysis, every TCR beta chain was defined by the combination of its CDR3 amino acid sequence and its V-gene family, and reads without a unique V-gene family were dropped. In a later analysis, around 600 highly shared, low-generation-probability nucleotide sequences were removed to address suspected cross-contamination and a sequencing artifact. In a later analysis, a clonal expansion index was calculated for each public chain from normalized within-repertoire ranks of inferred template counts. A later analysis computed generation probabilities with a VDJ recombination model fitted to out-of-frame rearrangements, and checked the results against IGoR. A later analysis scored TCR-TCR, TCR-HLA and TCR-CMV co-occurrence with hypergeometric tests, applying a repertoire-size bias correction to TCR pairs. In a later analysis, false discovery rates were estimated by permuting HLA or CMV assignments 20 times. A later analysis grouped co-occurring TCRs with DBSCAN, adding TCRdist sequence similarity when clustering within HLA-allele-positive subsets. Repertoires with fewer than 30,000 or more than 120,000 public chains were left out of co-occurrence clustering, as were roughly five repertoires with anomalous nucleotide sharing. TCRdb obtained this table from immuneACCESS and retained in-frame rearrangements with V and J assigned. These tables miss some clones; where compared with another copy, unresolved V genes account for less than half of the shortfall, and the remainder is unexplained. V, J and clone size derive from that table, while D and trimming were established from the DNA sequence. The sample records tens of thousands of clones, approximately 75% of which are singletons. In total, the top ten clones hold 4% to 5% of the sample.

This chain joins TRBV19 to TRBJ1-1; TRBD1 is a weak D gene call, 5 bases matching. The receptor's source is a man between 60 and 75 years old in good health and CMV-seronegative. Source material: PBMCs. The nucleotide sequence reads TGTGCCAGTAGTATAGCGGCAGGGTATACTGAAGCTTTCTTT. This yields the protein CASSIAAGYTEAFF.